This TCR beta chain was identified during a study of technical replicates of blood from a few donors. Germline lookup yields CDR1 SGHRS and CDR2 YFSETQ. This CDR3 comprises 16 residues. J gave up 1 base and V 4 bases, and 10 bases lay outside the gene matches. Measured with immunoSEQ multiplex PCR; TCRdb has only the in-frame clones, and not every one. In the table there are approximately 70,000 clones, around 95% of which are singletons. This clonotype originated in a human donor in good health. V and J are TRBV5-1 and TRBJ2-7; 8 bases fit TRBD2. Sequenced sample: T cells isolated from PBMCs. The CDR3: CASSPTGLEISYEQYF. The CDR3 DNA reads TGCGCCAGCAGCCCAACGGGACTAGAGATATCCTACGAGCAGTACTTC.